The present entry profiles one TCR beta chain with its context. These data come from a study of CD8+CD57+ T cells in acquired aplastic anemia. Study context: Sorted cells (CD4+ and CD8+) yielded DNA amounts that averaged roughly 3 ug.

CDR3 length equals 15 residues. V was pared by 0 bases and J by 3 bases, with 13 bases between. Germline CDR1 reads SGHNT; CDR2 reads YYREEE (reference sequence). Genomic DNA, serving as template, underwent TCR beta VDJ and CDR3 profiling. Each CDR3 protein is one row after TCRdb ran MiXCR on the reads. The table shows about 180,000 distinct CDR3 sequences, with roughly half occurring only once. The sequencing sample was made of sorted CD4+, CD8+, or CD8+CD57+ T cells (not recorded which) from PBMCs. The chain is built from TRBV5-4 and TRBJ2-7, with a weak D call TRBD1 (6 bases). The TCR comes from a human donor in good health. The CDR3 loop reads CASSLATGPRYEQYF. The CDR3 nucleotides read TGTGCCAGCAGCTTGGCGACAGGTCCACGCTACGAGCAGTACTTC.